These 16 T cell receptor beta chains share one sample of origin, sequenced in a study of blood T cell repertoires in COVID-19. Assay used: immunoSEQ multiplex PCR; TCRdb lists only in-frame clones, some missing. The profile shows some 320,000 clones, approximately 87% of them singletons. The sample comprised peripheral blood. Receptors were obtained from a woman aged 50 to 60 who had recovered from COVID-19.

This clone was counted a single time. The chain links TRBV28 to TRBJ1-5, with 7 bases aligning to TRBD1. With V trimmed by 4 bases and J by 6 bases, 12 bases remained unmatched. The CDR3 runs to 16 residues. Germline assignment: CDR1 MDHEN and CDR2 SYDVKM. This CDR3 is CASSSPGQAGRQPQHF. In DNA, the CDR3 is TGTGCCAGCAGTTCCCCCGGACAGGCGGGTCGTCAGCCCCAGCATTTT.

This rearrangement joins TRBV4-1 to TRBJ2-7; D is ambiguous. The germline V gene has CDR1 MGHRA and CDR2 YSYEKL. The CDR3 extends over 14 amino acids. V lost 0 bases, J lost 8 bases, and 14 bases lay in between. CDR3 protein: CASSQDLPPWQQYF. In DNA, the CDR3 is TGCGCCAGCAGCCAAGATCTCCCCCCTTGGCAGCAGTACTTC.

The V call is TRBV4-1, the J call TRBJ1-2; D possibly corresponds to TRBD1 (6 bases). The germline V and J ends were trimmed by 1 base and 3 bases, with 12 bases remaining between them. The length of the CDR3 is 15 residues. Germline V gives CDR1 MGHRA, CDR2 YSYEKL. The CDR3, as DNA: TGCGCCAGCAGCCAAGGGGCAGGGGTGGACTATGGCTACACCTTC. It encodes CASSQGAGVDYGYTF.

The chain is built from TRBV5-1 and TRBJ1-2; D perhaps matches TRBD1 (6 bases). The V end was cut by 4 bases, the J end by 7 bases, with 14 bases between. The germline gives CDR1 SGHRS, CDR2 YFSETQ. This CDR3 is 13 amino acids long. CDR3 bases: TGCGCCAGCAGCCTAGGGGGTTCCCGTGGCTACACCTTC. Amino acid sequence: CASSLGGSRGYTF. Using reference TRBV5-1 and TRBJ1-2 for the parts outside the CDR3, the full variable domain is KAGVTQTPRYLIKTRGQQVTLSCSPISGHRSVSWYQQTPGQGLQFLFEYFSETQRNKGNFPGRFSGRQFSNSRSEMNVSTLELGDSALYLCASSLGGSRGYTFGSGTRLTVV.

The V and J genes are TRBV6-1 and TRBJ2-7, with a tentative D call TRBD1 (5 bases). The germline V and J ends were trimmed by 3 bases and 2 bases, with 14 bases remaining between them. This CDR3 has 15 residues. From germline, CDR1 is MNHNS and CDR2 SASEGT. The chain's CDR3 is CASSDPTVFPYEQYF. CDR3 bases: TGTGCCAGCAGTGATCCGACAGTTTTTCCCTACGAGCAGTACTTC.

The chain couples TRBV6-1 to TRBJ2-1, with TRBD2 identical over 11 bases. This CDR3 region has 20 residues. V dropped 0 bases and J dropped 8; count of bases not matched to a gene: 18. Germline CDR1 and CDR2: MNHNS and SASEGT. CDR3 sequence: CASSEAFSGRAGAVGDEQFF. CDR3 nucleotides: TGTGCCAGCAGTGAAGCGTTTAGCGGGAGGGCCGGTGCGGTTGGCGATGAGCAGTTCTTC.

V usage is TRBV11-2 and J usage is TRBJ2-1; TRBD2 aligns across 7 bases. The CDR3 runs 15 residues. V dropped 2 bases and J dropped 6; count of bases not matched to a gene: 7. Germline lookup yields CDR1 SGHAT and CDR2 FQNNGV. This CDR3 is CASSLTASGLNEQFF. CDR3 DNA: TGTGCCAGCAGCTTAACGGCTAGCGGCCTCAATGAGCAGTTCTTC.

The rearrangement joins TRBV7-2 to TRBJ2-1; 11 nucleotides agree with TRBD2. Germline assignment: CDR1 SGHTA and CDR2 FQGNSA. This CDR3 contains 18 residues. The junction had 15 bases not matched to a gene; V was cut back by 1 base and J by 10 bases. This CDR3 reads CASSLVVLLLAGASEQFF. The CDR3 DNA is TGTGCCAGCAGCTTAGTAGTTTTGCTACTAGCGGGAGCGAGCGAGCAGTTCTTC.

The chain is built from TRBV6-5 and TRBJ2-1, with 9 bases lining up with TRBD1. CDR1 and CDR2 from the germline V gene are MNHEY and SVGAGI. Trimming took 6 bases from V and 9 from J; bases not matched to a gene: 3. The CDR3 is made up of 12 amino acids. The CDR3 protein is CASSGQGSEQFF. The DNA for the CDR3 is TGTGCCAGCAGCGGACAGGGGTCTGAGCAGTTCTTC.

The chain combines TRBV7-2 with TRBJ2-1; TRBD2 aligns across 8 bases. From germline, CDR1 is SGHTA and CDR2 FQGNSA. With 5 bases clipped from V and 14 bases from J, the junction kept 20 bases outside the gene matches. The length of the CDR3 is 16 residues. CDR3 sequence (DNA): TGTGCCAGCAGCCCGGCCGCGGGGCTCGGGAGGGCATTTAAGTTCTTC. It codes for CASSPAAGLGRAFKFF.

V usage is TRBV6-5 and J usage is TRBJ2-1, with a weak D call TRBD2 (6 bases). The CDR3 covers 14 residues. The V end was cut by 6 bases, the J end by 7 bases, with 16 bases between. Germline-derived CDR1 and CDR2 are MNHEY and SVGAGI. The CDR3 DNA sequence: TGTGCCAGCAGGGAGGGACTTTGGGGGAATGAGCAGTTCTTC. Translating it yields CASREGLWGNEQFF.

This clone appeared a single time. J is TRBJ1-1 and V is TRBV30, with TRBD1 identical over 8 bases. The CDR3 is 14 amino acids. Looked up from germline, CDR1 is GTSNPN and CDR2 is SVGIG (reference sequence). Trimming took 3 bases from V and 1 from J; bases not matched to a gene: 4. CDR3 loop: CAWSQQGGNTEAFF. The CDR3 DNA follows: TGTGCCTGGAGCCAACAGGGGGGGAACACTGAAGCTTTCTTT.

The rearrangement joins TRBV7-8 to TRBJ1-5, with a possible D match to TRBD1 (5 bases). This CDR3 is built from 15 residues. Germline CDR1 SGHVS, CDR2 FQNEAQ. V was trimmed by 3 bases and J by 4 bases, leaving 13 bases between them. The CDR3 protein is CASSFGWGANQPQHF. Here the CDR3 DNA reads TGTGCCAGCAGCTTTGGCTGGGGCGCTAATCAGCCCCAGCATTTT.

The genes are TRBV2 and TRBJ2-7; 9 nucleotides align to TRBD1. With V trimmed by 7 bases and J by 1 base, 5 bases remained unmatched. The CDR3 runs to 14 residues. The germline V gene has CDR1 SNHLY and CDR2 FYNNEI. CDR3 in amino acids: CASTGTGPSYEQYF. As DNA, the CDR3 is TGTGCCAGCACCGGGACAGGGCCTTCCTACGAGCAGTACTTC.

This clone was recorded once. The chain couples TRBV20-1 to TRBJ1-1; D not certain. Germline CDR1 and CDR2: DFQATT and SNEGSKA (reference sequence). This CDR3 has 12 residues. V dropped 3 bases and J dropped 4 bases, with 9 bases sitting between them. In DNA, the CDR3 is TGCAGTGCTAGTGCCGGGTTCACTGAAGCTTTCTTT. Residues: CSASAGFTEAFF.

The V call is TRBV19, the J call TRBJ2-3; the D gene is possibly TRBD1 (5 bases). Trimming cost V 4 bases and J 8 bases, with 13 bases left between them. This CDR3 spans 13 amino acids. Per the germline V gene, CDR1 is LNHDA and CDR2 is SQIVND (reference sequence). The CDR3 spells CASSTSGFSTQYF. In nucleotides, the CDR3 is TGTGCCAGTAGTACATCAGGGTTTTCTACGCAGTATTTT.